The rows below give T cell receptor beta chains drawn from one sample of a study of CD8+CD57+ T cells in acquired aplastic anemia. One entry per CDR3 protein, called by TCRdb with MiXCR from the reads. The table has around 430,000 distinct CDR3 sequences, 25% to 40% seen once. The specimen sequenced was sorted CD4+, CD8+, or CD8+CD57+ T cells (not recorded which) from PBMCs. Receptors were obtained from a human donor with aplastic anemia. The conserved cysteine and the conserved F or W are not part of the CDR3 here. Each record gives: V gene, D gene, J gene, CDR3 protein. A D gene is named only where the DNA matches it firmly.

V gene: TRBV20-1; D gene: TRBD1; J gene: TRBJ1-2; CDR3 protein: SARSGRGRGANYGYT
V gene: TRBV15; D gene: TRBD1; J gene: TRBJ2-5; CDR3 protein: ATSRPTGAGETQY
V gene: TRBV20-1; D gene: -; J gene: TRBJ2-1; CDR3 protein: SASISGSYNEQF
V gene: TRBV12-3/TRBV12-4; D gene: -; J gene: TRBJ2-2; CDR3 protein: ASSFVMAGELF
V gene: TRBV20-1; D gene: -; J gene: TRBJ1-1; CDR3 protein: SARDEARYTEAF
V gene: TRBV24-1; D gene: -; J gene: TRBJ2-5; CDR3 protein: ATSDPRGAGETQY
V gene: TRBV6-1; D gene: -; J gene: TRBJ2-5; CDR3 protein: ASLSPGEETQY
V gene: TRBV5-6; D gene: -; J gene: TRBJ1-1; CDR3 protein: ATRGGRTEAF
V gene: TRBV6-1; D gene: TRBD1; J gene: TRBJ1-1; CDR3 protein: ASSQGTAAEAF
V gene: TRBV2; D gene: TRBD1; J gene: TRBJ2-1; CDR3 protein: ASNWDRGTYNERF
V gene: TRBV10-3; D gene: -; J gene: TRBJ1-4; CDR3 protein: ASSDDYGEKLF
V gene: TRBV11-3; D gene: -; J gene: TRBJ2-1; CDR3 protein: ARRMGFYNEQF
V gene: TRBV20-1; D gene: -; J gene: TRBJ2-7; CDR3 protein: SAQPGSPSGEQY
V gene: TRBV7-9; D gene: -; J gene: TRBJ1-1; CDR3 protein: ASSLGQTMNTEAF
V gene: TRBV6-2/TRBV6-3; D gene: -; J gene: TRBJ1-3; CDR3 protein: ASSPFRGAHSGNTIY
V gene: TRBV20-1; D gene: TRBD1; J gene: TRBJ1-3; CDR3 protein: SAREGGPGNTIY
V gene: TRBV2; D gene: TRBD2; J gene: TRBJ2-1; CDR3 protein: ASRQGLAGAENDEQF
V gene: TRBV11-2; D gene: TRBD2; J gene: TRBJ2-7; CDR3 protein: PSSKRGPFYEQY
V gene: TRBV20-1; D gene: -; J gene: TRBJ1-1; CDR3 protein: SAREGIRDTVREDTEAF
V gene: TRBV9; D gene: -; J gene: TRBJ1-5; CDR3 protein: ASSATGGNQPQH
V gene: TRBV6-1; D gene: -; J gene: TRBJ1-2; CDR3 protein: ASIKGENYGYT
V gene: TRBV19; D gene: -; J gene: TRBJ2-3; CDR3 protein: ASSAGIDTQY
V gene: TRBV29-1; D gene: -; J gene: TRBJ2-7; CDR3 protein: SVVLVYEQY
V gene: TRBV19; D gene: TRBD1; J gene: TRBJ1-1; CDR3 protein: ASRQQGHTEAF
V gene: TRBV20-1; D gene: -; J gene: TRBJ2-2; CDR3 protein: SAGTATTGELL
V gene: TRBV19; D gene: TRBD1; J gene: TRBJ1-3; CDR3 protein: AWLPQGGVGSGNTIY